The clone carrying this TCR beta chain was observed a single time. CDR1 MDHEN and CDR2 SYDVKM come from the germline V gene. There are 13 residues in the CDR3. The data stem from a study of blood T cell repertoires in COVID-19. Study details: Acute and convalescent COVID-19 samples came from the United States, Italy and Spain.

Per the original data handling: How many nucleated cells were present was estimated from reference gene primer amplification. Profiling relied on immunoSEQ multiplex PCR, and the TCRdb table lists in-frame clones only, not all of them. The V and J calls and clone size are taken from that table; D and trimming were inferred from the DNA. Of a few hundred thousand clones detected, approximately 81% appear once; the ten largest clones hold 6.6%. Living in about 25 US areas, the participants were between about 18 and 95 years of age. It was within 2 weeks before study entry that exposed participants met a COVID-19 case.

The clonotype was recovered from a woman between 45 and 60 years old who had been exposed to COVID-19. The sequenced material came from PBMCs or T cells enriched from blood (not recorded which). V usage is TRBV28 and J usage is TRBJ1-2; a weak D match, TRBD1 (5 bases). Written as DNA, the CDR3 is TGTGCTGCAGCGGCGGGGGTGAACTATGGCTACACCTTC. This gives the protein CAAAAGVNYGYTF.